This T cell receptor beta chain was obtained from a study of blood T cell repertoires in COVID-19. Only in-frame clones appear in the TCRdb table, and some are missing; sequencing was by immunoSEQ multiplex PCR. In the table there are 390,000 or so clones, 75% to 90% of which are singletons. CDR1 and CDR2 from the germline V gene are GTSNPN and SVGIG (reference sequence). The CDR3 spans 16 residues. V lost 3 bases to trimming and J lost 2 bases; unmatched junction nucleotides: 7. The gene calls are TRBV30 and TRBJ2-1; 10 nucleotides agree with TRBD2. Specimen: PBMCs or T cells enriched from blood (not recorded which). This clonotype was sampled from a man younger than 35 who had recovered from COVID-19. CDR3 amino acids: CAWSTLAGATYNEQFF. DNA of the CDR3: TGTGCCTGGAGCACTCTAGCGGGAGCCACCTACAATGAGCAGTTCTTC.